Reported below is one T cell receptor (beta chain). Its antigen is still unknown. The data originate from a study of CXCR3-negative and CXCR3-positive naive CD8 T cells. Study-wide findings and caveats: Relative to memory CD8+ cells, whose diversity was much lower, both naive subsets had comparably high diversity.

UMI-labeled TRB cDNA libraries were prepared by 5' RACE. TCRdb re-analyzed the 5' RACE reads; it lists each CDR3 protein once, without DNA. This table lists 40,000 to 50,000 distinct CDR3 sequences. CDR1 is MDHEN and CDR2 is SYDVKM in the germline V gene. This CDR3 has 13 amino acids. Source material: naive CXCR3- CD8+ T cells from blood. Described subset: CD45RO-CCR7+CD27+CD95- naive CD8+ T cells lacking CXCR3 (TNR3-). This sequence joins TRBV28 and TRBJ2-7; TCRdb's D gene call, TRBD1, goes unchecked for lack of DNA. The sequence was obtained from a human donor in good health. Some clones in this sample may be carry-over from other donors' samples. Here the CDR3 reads CASEAGQGYEQYF.